The 20 T cell receptor beta chains below all came from one sample that was sequenced in a study of long-term antiretroviral therapy in people with HIV. The assay used was immunoSEQ (version v3.0), run at survey level. The table came from immunoSEQ multiplex PCR; TCRdb's copy has only in-frame clones and leaves some out. Among 32,000 or so clones listed, around 80% were seen once. The sample was unsorted PBMCs, taken 2 years after starting antiretroviral therapy. The receptors derive from a woman between 50 and 59 years old with HIV.

This chain uses TRBV28 with TRBJ2-7, with D possibly matching TRBD2 (6 bases). The V end lost 6 bases, the J end lost 2 bases, and 14 bases lay between the germline ends. Germline CDR1 reads MDHEN; CDR2 reads SYDVKM. The CDR3 sequence is 14 residues long. CDR3 in DNA: TGTGCCAGCAGCCCCGGTTGGGGGGCCTACGAGCAGTACTTC. Its protein product is CASSPGWGAYEQYF.

The V and J genes are TRBV11-3 and TRBJ2-3; 9 nucleotides agree with TRBD2. This CDR3 region has 16 residues. Trimming cost V 4 bases and J 1 base; bases outside gene matches: 6. CDR1 and CDR2 (germline): SGHNT, YENEEA. The CDR3 DNA sequence: TGTGCCAGCAGCTCCCGGTCTAGCGGGGGCACAGATACGCAGTATTTT. Translating gives CASSSRSSGGTDTQYF.

The chain employs TRBV5-6 and TRBJ1-5; TRBD1 might be the D (6 bases). CDR3 length: 16 amino acids. The germline V and J ends were trimmed by 5 bases and 5 bases, with 20 bases remaining between them. Germline loops: CDR1 SGHDT, CDR2 YYEEEE. The CDR3 sequence is CASRRGGGKGDQPQHF. The CDR3 DNA sequence: TGTGCCAGCAGACGAGGGGGGGGGAAGGGGGATCAGCCCCAGCATTTT.

The chain employs TRBV7-9 and TRBJ1-1; perhaps TRBD1 as D (6 bases). V shed 4 bases and J shed 7 bases, with 13 bases lying between them. The germline V gene encodes CDR1 SEHNR and CDR2 FQNEAQ (reference sequence). This CDR3 is 13 amino acids long. CDR3 nucleotides: TGTGCCAGCAGCTCCGACAGGCACTATGAAGCTTTCTTT. This gives the protein CASSSDRHYEAFF.

This clone was counted between two and nine times. V gene TRBV7-9 combines with J gene TRBJ2-1; D is unresolved. The CDR3 extends over 15 amino acids. Germline CDR1 and CDR2: SEHNR and FQNEAQ (reference sequence). V lost 4 bases and J lost 4, with 14 bases in between. The CDR3 sequence: CASSSRRARYNEQFF. The DNA of the CDR3 is TGTGCCAGCAGCTCCCGTAGGGCCCGTTACAATGAGCAGTTCTTC.

This rearrangement joins TRBV19 to TRBJ1-2; 10 bases map to TRBD1. Germline trimming cut 6 bases from V and 7 bases from J; bases unmatched to any gene: 8. Germline V gene lookup returns CDR1 LNHDA and CDR2 SQIVND (reference sequence). The CDR3 extends over 14 amino acids. The DNA of the CDR3 is TGTGCCAGTAGCCCGGCGGGACAGGGGTTTGGCTACACCTTC. It codes for CASSPAGQGFGYTF.

DNA for the CDR3: TGTGCCAGTAGTTTGTTGACAGGGGGCCGGGCAGATACGCAGTATTTT. It is translated as CASSLLTGGRADTQYF. The V call is TRBV19, the J call TRBJ2-3; 10 bases map to TRBD1. This CDR3 contains 16 residues. V trimming: 5 bases; J trimming: 4 bases; junction bases outside the gene matches: 9. In germline, CDR1 is LNHDA, CDR2 SQIVND (reference sequence).

The chain combines TRBV7-9 with TRBJ2-3, with D possibly being TRBD1 or TRBD2 (5 bases each). Trimming pared 4 bases from V and 0 bases from J, leaving 23 bases between. Germline V gives CDR1 SEHNR, CDR2 FQNEAQ (reference sequence). The CDR3 runs 19 residues. The CDR3 coding sequence is TGTGCCAGCAGCTCACTCCCGGGACGGAGTGATGCTAGCACAGATACGCAGTATTTT. Its protein is CASSSLPGRSDASTDTQYF.

The V and J genes are TRBV30 and TRBJ1-5; the D gene is possibly TRBD1 (6 bases). Germline CDR1 and CDR2: GTSNPN and SVGIG (reference sequence). This CDR3 is 15 amino acids long. Trimming removed 5 bases at V and 2 bases at J, with 16 bases between. CDR3 residues: CAWGRGRGGNQPQHF. CDR3 coding DNA: TGTGCCTGGGGCCGGGGGCGCGGGGGCAATCAGCCCCAGCATTTT.

The J gene is TRBJ2-7, the V gene TRBV10-2; the D gene is possibly TRBD2 (5 bases). Germline V gene lookup returns CDR1 WSHSY and CDR2 SAAADI. V was clipped by 5 bases and J by 2 bases, with 19 bases between them. CDR3 length: 16 amino acids. The CDR3 reads CASSSYGLQRTYEQYV. CDR3 sequence (DNA): TGCGCCAGCAGTTCGTACGGACTCCAAAGAACCTACGAGCAGTACGTC.

This clone was recorded a few times. V usage is TRBV2 and J usage is TRBJ2-1; no definite D call. The CDR3 extends over 13 amino acids. V dropped 3 bases and J dropped 4 bases, with 7 bases sitting between them. Germline V gene data show CDR1 as SNHLY and CDR2 as FYNNEI. The DNA of the CDR3 is TGTGCCAGCAGTGATTGGACGTACAATGAGCAGTTCTTC. Protein: CASSDWTYNEQFF. Based on the CDR3 plus reference TRBV2 and TRBJ2-1, the full variable domain is EPEVTQTPSHQVTQMGQEVILRCVPISNHLYFYWYRQILGQKVEFLVSFYNNEISEKSEIFDDQFSVERPDGSNFTLKIRSTKLEDSAMYFCASSDWTYNEQFFGPGTRLTVL.

The rearrangement links TRBV5-1 to TRBJ2-3; the D is unclear. There are 12 residues in the CDR3. Between the trimmed V and J ends, which lost 1 base and 5 bases, there was a span of 5 bases. Germline V gives CDR1 SGHRS, CDR2 YFSETQ. CDR3 residues: CASSLWGDTQYF. CDR3 in DNA: TGCGCCAGCAGCTTGTGGGGAGATACGCAGTATTTT. Variable domain in full (rest from reference TRBV5-1 and TRBJ2-3): KAGVTQTPRYLIKTRGQQVTLSCSPISGHRSVSWYQQTPGQGLQFLFEYFSETQRNKGNFPGRFSGRQFSNSRSEMNVSTLELGDSALYLCASSLWGDTQYFGPGTRLTVL.

This chain connects TRBV27 to TRBJ1-2; possibly TRBD1 for D (6 bases). V lost 0 bases, J lost 6 bases, and 11 bases lay in between. CDR3 length equals 14 residues. CDR1 is MNHEY, CDR2 SMNVEV, per germline (reference sequence). In DNA, the CDR3 is TGTGCCAGCAGTTTATCGCCAGGGGAAGATGGCTACACCTTC. It codes for CASSLSPGEDGYTF.

The chain has TRBV5-1 and TRBJ2-3; 8 bases are shared with TRBD1. Germline CDR1 is SGHRS and CDR2 is YFSETQ. The ends lost 3 bases at V and 5 bases at J; junction bases unmatched: 5. This CDR3 region has 14 residues. The CDR3 coding sequence is TGCGCCAGCAGCTGGTGGACAGGGCTAGATACGCAGTATTTT. Residues: CASSWWTGLDTQYF.

The V and J genes are TRBV2 and TRBJ2-7; 10 nucleotides agree with TRBD2. This CDR3 is built from 15 residues. V dropped 4 bases and J dropped 3; count of bases not matched to a gene: 6. Germline lookup yields CDR1 SNHLY and CDR2 FYNNEI. The CDR3 DNA sequence: TGTGCCAGCAGTGGGGGACTAGCGAATATCTACGAGCAGTACTTC. Protein sequence: CASSGGLANIYEQYF.

The chain combines TRBV18 with TRBJ2-2; 11 bases agree with TRBD2. The germline CDR1 and CDR2 sequences are KGHSH and LQKENI. J was trimmed by 4 bases and V by 2 bases; bases with no gene match: 3. The CDR3 is made up of 16 amino acids. As DNA, the CDR3 is TGTGCCAGCTCACCATCGACTAGCGGGATCACCGGGGAGCTGTTTTTT. Its translation: CASSPSTSGITGELFF. Full variable domain (outside the CDR3, taken from reference TRBV18 and TRBJ2-2): NAGVMQNPRHLVRRRGQEARLRCSPMKGHSHVYWYRQLPEEGLKFMVYLQKENIIDESGMPKERFSAEFPKEGPSILRIQQVVRGDSAAYFCASSPSTSGITGELFFGEGSRLTVL.

As regards this clone: The same CDR3 also results from other DNA sequences found in this sample. V and J are TRBV7-9 and TRBJ2-1; tentative D call: TRBD2 (5 bases). With 6 bases removed from V and 15 bases from J, the gap between germline ends came to 24 bases. From germline, CDR1 is SEHNR and CDR2 FQNEAQ (reference sequence). The CDR3 has 14 amino acids. CDR3 amino acids: CASRLGNVRTPTFF. The CDR3 DNA sequence: TGTGCCAGCAGGTTGGGAAACGTCCGGACTCCCACGTTCTTC.

The V gene is TRBV7-9, the J gene TRBJ2-7; 9 nucleotides line up with TRBD1. This CDR3 contains 16 residues. Germline-derived CDR1 and CDR2 are SEHNR and FQNEAQ (reference sequence). After removal of 1 base from V and 3 bases from J, the junction contained 7 bases not matched to a gene. The CDR3 DNA reads as TGTGCCAGCAGCTTAGTCCCCGGACAGGGGAACTACGAGCAGTACTTC. It codes for CASSLVPGQGNYEQYF.

This clone was counted only a few times. This chain joins TRBV5-6 and TRBJ2-2; D uncertain. V was clipped by 2 bases and J by 3 bases, with 5 bases between them. Germline V lookup: CDR1 SGHDT, CDR2 YYEEEE. The CDR3 has 13 residues. The CDR3 DNA is TGTGCCAGCAGCTTCGGCGACACCGGGGAGCTGTTTTTT. Its protein is CASSFGDTGELFF.

This chain links TRBV29-1 with TRBJ1-1; 9 nucleotides align to TRBD1. After removal of 3 bases from V and 1 base from J, the junction contained 12 bases not matched to a gene. CDR3 length: 17 residues. Per germline, CDR1 SQVTM and CDR2 ANQGSEA. The DNA for the CDR3 is TGCAGCGTTGAGGGCCCCGGGACAGGGTACCCGAACACTGAAGCTTTCTTT. Its translation is CSVEGPGTGYPNTEAFF.